This record covers a single T cell receptor beta chain. The entry originates in a study of monozygotic twins with inflammatory bowel disease. No T cells were sorted before total RNA was taken from whole blood. Using the 5' RACE reads, TCRdb records one entry per CDR3 protein without DNA. Its table lists approximately 400,000 distinct CDR3 sequences. Germline loops: CDR1 KGHSH, CDR2 LQKENI. The CDR3 is 15 amino acids. The V and J genes are TRBV18 and TRBJ2-3; there is no DNA to check the TCRdb D call of TRBD1. Sequenced: blood. The receptor's source is a human donor with ulcerative colitis or Crohn's disease, or a healthy co-twin of an affected twin (not recorded which). The CDR3: CASSPRGGGTDTQYF.